Sequencing of this TCR beta chain was carried out in a study of blood T cell repertoires in COVID-19 (dated by TCRdb to the early 2020s). Study-level background: Samples covering the acute and convalescent phases of COVID-19 were provided by collaborators in the United States, Italy and Spain. The prospective study material was composed of cDNA or gDNA derived from T cells, B-cell-depleted T cells, or PBMCs. The samples were drawn from the first 160 participants of the ongoing ImmuneRACE study and from 1,254 subjects provided by 6 global collaborators. The repertoires were made available in a free public database intended to serve as a resource for research on the immune response to SARS-CoV-2. The dataset comprised deeply sampled blood TCRbeta repertoires from subjects exposed to, actively infected with, or recovered from COVID-19. A de-identified subject ID, COVID-19 status, age in years and sex were almost always included in the sample metadata. Where available, HLA class I and class II types were taken from metadata supplied by the sample provider and were not determined by assay-based typing. Overall study results and their limits: How much clinical and demographic metadata was included differed by source and by participant, and the metadata was provided uncurated.

Whole blood was collected in K2EDTA tubes by collaborating institutions according to the institutions' own protocols. For TCRbeta analysis, collaborators shipped samples as frozen whole blood, isolated PBMCs, or DNA extracted from either of those sample types. Remarks on this clone: It lacks a known antigen. No base qualities exist here, and no much larger clone lies one base off it.

The immunoSEQ Assay, a bias-controlled multiplex PCR, was used to amplify TCRbeta CDR3 regions from genomic DNA. The authors processed their data as follows. The number of nucleated cells in each sample was estimated from the amplification of reference gene primers within the assay. Sequence reads were collapsed and filtered to measure the absolute abundance of every unique TCRbeta CDR3 rearrangement. Productive Simpson clonality was computed per sample as the square root of Simpson's diversity index over productive rearrangements. Held by TCRdb, this immuneACCESS table contains in-frame sequences only and omits some clones. Under half of the omission traces to an unresolved V gene where checked; the cause of the rest is unknown. Clone size and the V and J calls come from that table; the DNA yielded D and trimming. The sample yields 120,000 to 150,000 clones; roughly 87% were counted once. The top ten hold approximately 0.98% of the sample.

V is reduced by 7 bases and J by 2 bases, leaving a spacing of 27 bases between them. The CDR1 and CDR2 encoded by the germline V gene (reference sequence) are MNHEY and SMNVEV. The CDR3 runs 20 residues from the cysteine to the phenylalanine. Just CDR3 DNA is preserved here, 60 bases in frame from base 1. The receptor was isolated from a woman aged 45-60 years with acute or convalescent COVID-19. The rearranged segments are TRBV27 and TRBJ2-6; TRBD2 might be the D gene, on 7 matching bases. The sample was peripheral blood. The CDR3 corresponds to CASTFWGGGKGFTGANVLTF. The DNA sequence follows: TGTGCCAGCACTTTTTGGGGGGGCGGCAAGGGATTTACTGGGGCCAACGTCCTGACTTTC.